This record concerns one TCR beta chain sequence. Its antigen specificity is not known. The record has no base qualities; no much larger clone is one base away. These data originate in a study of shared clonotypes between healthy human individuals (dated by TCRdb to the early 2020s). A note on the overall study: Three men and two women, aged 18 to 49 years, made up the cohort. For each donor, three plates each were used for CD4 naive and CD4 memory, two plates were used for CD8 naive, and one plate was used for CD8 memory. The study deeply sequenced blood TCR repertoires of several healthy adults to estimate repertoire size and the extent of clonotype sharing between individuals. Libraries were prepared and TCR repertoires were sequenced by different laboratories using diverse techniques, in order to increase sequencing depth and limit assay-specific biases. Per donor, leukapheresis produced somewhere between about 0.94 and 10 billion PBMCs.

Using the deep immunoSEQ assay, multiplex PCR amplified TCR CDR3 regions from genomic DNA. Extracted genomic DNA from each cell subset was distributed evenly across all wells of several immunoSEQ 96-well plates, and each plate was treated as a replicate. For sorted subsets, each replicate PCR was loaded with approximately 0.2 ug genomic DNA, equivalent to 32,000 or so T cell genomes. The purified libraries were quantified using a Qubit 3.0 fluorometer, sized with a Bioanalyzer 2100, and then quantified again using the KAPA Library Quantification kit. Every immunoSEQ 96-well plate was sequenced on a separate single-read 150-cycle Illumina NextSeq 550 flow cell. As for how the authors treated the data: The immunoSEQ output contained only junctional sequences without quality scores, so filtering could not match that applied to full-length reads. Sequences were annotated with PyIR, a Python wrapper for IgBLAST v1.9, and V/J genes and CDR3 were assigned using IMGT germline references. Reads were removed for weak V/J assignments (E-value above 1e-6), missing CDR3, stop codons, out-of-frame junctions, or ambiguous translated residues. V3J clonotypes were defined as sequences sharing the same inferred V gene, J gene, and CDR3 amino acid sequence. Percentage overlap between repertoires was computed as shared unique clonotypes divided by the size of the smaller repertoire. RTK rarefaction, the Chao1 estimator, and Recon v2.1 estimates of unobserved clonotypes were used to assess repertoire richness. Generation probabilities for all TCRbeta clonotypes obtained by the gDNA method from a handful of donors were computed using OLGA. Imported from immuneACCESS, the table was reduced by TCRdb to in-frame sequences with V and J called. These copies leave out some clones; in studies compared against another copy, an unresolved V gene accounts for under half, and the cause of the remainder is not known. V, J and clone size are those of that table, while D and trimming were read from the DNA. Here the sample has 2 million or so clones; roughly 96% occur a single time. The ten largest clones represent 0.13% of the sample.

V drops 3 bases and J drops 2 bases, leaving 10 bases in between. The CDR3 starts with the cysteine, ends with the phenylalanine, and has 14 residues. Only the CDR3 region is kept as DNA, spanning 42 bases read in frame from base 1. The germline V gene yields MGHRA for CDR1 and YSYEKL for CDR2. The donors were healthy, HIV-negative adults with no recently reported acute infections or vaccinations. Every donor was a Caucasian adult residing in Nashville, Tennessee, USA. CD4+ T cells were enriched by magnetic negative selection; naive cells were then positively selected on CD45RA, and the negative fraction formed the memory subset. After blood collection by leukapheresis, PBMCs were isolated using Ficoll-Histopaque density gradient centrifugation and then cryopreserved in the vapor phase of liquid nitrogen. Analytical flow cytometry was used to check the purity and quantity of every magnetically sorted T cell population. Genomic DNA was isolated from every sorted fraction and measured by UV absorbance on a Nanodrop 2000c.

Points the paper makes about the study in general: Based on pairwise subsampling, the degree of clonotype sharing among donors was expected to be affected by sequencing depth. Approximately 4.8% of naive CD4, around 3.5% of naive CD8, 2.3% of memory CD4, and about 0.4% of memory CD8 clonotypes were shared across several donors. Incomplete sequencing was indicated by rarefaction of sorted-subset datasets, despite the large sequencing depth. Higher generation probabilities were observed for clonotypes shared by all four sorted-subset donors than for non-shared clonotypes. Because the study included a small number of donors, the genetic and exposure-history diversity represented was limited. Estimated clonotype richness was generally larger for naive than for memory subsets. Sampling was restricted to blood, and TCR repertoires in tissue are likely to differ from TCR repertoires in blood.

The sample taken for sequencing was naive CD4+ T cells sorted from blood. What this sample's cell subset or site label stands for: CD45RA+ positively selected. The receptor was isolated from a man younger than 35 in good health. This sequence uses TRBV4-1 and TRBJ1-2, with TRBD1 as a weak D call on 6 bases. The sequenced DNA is TGCGCCAGCAGCCACTTGGACAGAAACTATGGCTACACCTTC. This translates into CASSHLDRNYGYTF.